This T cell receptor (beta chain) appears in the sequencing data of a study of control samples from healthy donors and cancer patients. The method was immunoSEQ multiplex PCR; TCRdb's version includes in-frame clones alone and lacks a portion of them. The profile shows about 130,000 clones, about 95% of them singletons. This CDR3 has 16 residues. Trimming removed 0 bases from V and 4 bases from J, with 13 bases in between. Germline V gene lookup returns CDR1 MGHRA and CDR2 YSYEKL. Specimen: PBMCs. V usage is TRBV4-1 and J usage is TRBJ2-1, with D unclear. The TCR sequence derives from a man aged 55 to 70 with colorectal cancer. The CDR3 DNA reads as TGCGCCAGCAGCCAAGAAGGGTGGGTGCTTTACAATGAGCAGTTCTTC. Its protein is CASSQEGWVLYNEQFF.